This TCR beta chain was documented in a study of blood T cell repertoires in COVID-19. This CDR3 is built from 15 residues. Germline CDR1 LGHNT, CDR2 FRNRAP. V was cut by 6 bases and J by 4 bases, with 18 bases left in between. As handled by the study authors: Cell counts per sample came from amplifying reference gene primers. Sequencing used immunoSEQ multiplex PCR; TCRdb keeps in-frame clones, though not all of them. V and J calls and clone size are those listed in that table; D and trimming were worked out from the DNA. The table shows approximately 260,000 clones, with roughly 90% occurring only once.

The sequence came from a man in his 60s who had recovered from COVID-19. The chain joins TRBV12-5 to TRBJ1-1; tentatively, D is TRBD1 (5 bases). Sequences were obtained from peripheral blood. CDR3 region: CASGRHQGASTEAFF. The CDR3, as DNA: TGTGCTAGTGGACGTCATCAGGGTGCGAGCACTGAAGCTTTCTTT.